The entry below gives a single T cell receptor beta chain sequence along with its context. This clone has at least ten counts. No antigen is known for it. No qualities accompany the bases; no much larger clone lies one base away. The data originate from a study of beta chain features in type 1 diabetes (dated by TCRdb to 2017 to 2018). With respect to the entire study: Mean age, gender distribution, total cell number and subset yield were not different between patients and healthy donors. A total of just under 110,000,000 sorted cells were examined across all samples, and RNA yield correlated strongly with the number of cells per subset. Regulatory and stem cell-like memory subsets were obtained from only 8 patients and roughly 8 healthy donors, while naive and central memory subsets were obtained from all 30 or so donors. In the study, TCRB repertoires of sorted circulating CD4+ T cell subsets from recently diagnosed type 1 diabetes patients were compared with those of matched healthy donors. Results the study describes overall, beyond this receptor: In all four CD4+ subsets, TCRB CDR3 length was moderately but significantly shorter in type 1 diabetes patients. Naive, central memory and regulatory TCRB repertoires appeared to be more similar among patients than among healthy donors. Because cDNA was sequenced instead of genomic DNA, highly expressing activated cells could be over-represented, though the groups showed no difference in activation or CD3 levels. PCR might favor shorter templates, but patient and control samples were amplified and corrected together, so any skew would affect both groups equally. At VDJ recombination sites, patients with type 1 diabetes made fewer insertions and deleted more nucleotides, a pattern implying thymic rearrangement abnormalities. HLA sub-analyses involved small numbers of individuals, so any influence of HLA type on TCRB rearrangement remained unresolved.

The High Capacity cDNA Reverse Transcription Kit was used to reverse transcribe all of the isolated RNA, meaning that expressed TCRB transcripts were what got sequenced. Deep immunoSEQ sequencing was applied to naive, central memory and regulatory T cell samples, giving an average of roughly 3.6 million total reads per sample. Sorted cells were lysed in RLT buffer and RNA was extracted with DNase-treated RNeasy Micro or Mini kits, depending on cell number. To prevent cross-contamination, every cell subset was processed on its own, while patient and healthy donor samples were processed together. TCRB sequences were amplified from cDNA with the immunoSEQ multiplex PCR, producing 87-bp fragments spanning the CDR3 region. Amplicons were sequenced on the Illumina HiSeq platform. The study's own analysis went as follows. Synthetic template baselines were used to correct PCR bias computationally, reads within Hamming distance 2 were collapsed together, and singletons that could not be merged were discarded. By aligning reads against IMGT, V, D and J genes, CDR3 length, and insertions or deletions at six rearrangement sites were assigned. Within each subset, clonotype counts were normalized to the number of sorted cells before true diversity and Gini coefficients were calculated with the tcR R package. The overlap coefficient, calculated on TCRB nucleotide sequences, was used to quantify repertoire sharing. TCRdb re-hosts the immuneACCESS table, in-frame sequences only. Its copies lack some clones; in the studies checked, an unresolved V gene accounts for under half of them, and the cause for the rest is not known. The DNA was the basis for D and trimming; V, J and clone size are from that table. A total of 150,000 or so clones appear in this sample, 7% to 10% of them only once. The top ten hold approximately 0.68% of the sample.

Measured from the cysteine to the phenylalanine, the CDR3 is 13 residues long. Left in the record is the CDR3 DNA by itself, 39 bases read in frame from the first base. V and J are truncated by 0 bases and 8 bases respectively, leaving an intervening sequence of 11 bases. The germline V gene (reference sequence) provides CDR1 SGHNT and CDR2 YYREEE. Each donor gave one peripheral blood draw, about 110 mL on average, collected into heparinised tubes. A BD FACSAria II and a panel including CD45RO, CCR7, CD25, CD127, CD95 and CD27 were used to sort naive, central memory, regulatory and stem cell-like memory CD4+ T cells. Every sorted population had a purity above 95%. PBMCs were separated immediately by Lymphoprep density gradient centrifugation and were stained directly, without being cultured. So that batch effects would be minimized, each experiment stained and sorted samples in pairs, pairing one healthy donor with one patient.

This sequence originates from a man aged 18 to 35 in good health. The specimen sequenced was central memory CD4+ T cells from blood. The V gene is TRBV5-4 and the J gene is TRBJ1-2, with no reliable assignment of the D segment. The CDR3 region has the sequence CASSLVPAEGYTF. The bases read TGTGCCAGCAGCTTGGTGCCAGCGGAGGGCTACACCTTC. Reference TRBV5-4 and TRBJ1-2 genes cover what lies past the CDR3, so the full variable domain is ETGVTQSPTHLIKTRGQQVTLRCSSQSGHNTVSWYQQALGQGPQFIFQYYREEENGRGNFPPRFSGLQFPNYSSELNVNALELDDSALYLCASSLVPAEGYTFGSGTRLTVV.